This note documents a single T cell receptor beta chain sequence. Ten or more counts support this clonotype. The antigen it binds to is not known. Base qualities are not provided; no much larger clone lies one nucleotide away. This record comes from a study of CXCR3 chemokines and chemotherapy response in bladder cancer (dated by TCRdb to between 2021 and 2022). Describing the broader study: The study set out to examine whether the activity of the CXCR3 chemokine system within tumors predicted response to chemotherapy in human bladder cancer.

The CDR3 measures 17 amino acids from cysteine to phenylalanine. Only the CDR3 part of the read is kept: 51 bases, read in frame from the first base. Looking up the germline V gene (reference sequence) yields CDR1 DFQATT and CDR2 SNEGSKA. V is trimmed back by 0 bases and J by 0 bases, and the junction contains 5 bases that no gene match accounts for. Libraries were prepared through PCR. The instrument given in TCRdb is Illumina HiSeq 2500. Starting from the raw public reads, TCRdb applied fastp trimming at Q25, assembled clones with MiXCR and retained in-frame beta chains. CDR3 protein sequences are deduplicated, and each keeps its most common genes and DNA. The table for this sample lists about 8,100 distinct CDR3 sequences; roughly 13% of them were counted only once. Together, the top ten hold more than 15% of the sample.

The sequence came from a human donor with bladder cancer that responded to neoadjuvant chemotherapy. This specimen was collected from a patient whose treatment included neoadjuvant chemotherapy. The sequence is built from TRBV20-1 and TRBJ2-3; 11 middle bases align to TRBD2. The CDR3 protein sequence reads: CSARDVASGGSTDTQYF. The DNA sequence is TGCAGTGCTAGAGATGTGGCTAGCGGGGGGAGCACAGATACGCAGTATTTT.